The 8 T cell receptor beta chains below all came from one sample that was sequenced in a study of T cell responses to AZD1222 COVID-19 vaccine. The assay was immunoSEQ multiplex PCR, and TCRdb's table has in-frame clones only and misses some. Of around 110,000 clones in the sample, around 91% were seen once. The specimen was peripheral blood, collected 28 days after the second AZD1222 dose. All receptors derive from an adult who received the AZD1222 COVID-19 vaccine.

The genes are TRBV29-1 and TRBJ2-5; 8 nucleotides line up with TRBD1. CDR3 size: 12 residues. Trimming took 6 bases from V and 5 from J; bases not matched to a gene: 5. Germline CDR1 and CDR2: SQVTM and ANQGSEA. CDR3 amino acids: CSVAGGGETQYF. CDR3 nucleotides: TGCAGCGTCGCAGGGGGCGGGGAGACCCAGTACTTC.

The V and J genes are TRBV19 and TRBJ2-7, with 7 positions matching TRBD1. The germline V gene encodes CDR1 LNHDA and CDR2 SQIVND (reference sequence). The trim removed 9 bases at V and 2 bases at J, leaving 13 bases unmatched. This CDR3 contains 15 residues. The CDR3 DNA reads TGTGCCAGCGGGCGGTCGGTCAGGGGGACCTACGAGCAGTACTTC. Translated, it gives CASGRSVRGTYEQYF. Combining the CDR3 with reference TRBV19 and TRBJ2-7 gives the whole variable domain DGGITQSPKYLFRKEGQNVTLSCEQNLNHDAMYWYRQDPGQGLRLIYYSQIVNDFQKGDIAEGYSVSREKKESFPLTVTSAQKNPTAFYLCASGRSVRGTYEQYFGPGTRLTVT.

This clone was seen once. The chain joins TRBV5-6 to TRBJ1-2, with D possibly TRBD1 on 5 matching bases. The CDR3 extends over 13 amino acids. Germline V CDR1 and CDR2: SGHDT, YYEEEE. Trimming cost V 8 bases and J 4 bases, with 15 bases left between them. The CDR3 DNA is TGTGCCAGTCAAGGCCGGGGGTTCTATGGCTACACCTTC. Encoded protein: CASQGRGFYGYTF.

The genes are TRBV19 and TRBJ2-7, with 9 bases that match TRBD1. With V trimmed by 6 bases and J by 6 bases, 6 bases remained unmatched. This CDR3 contains 13 residues. CDR1 and CDR2 (germline): LNHDA, SQIVND (reference sequence). Here the CDR3 DNA reads TGTGCCAGTAGCCCCGGGACAGGGCCCGAGCAGTACTTC. This codes for CASSPGTGPEQYF.

The chain uses TRBV18 and TRBJ1-3; D is uncertain. V lost 1 base and J 0 bases, leaving 7 bases between the germline ends. The germline V gene has CDR1 KGHSH and CDR2 LQKENI. The CDR3 runs to 15 residues. The CDR3 bases are TGTGCCAGCTCACCACGTTCCGACTCTGGAAACACCATATATTTT. It translates to CASSPRSDSGNTIYF.

The chain employs TRBV4-3 and TRBJ1-2; a possible D gene is TRBD1 (6 bases). Deletions cut 0 bases from V and 4 bases from J, with 15 bases between. Germline V lookup: CDR1 LGHNA, CDR2 YSLEER. The CDR3 runs 16 residues. CDR3 sequence: CASSQEWGAYSYGYTF. The CDR3 coding sequence is TGCGCCAGCAGCCAAGAATGGGGGGCTTACTCCTATGGCTACACCTTC.

The J gene is TRBJ1-1, the V gene TRBV9; no definite D call. This CDR3 contains 14 residues. Looked up from germline, CDR1 is SGDLS and CDR2 is YYNGEE. Trimming left V 0 bases short and J 0 bases short, with 6 bases between. CDR3 in amino acids: CASSVDQLNTEAFF. CDR3 DNA: TGTGCCAGCAGCGTAGATCAGCTGAACACTGAAGCTTTCTTT.

The J gene is TRBJ2-3, the V gene TRBV4-3, with 7 bases lining up with TRBD2. Germline V gene data show CDR1 as LGHNA and CDR2 as YSLEER. Trimming at V came to 5 bases and at J to 2 bases, leaving 4 bases not matched to a gene. This CDR3 spans 14 amino acids. The CDR3 DNA follows: TGCGCCAGCAGCTCTAGCGGTGACACAGATACGCAGTATTTT. Amino acids: CASSSSGDTDTQYF.